Below, 5 T cell receptor beta chains from the same sample are listed, as sequenced in a study of T cells after yellow fever vaccination. TCRdb passed the 5' RACE reads through MiXCR, listing each CDR3 protein once. The profile covers approximately 340,000 distinct CDR3 sequences, with roughly 9.4% appearing a single time and 18% taken by the ten largest. This material consisted of PBMCs, taken on the day of the first yellow fever vaccination. The receptors come from a man between 18 and 29 years old who received the YFV17D yellow fever vaccine.

This clonotype was seen more than once but under ten times. J is TRBJ2-5 and V is TRBV7-2; D possibly corresponds to TRBD2 (6 bases). This CDR3 comprises 16 residues. Trimming left V 5 bases short and J 4 bases short, with 20 bases between. Germline CDR1 and CDR2: SGHTA and FQGNSA. CDR3 sequence: CASSPRTGRGGETQYF. DNA of the CDR3: TGTGCCAGCAGCCCTAGAACCGGGCGGGGAGGAGAGACCCAGTACTTC.

The chain carries TRBV28 and TRBJ1-1, with no clear D. This CDR3 has 15 residues. CDR1 and CDR2 (germline): MDHEN, SYDVKM. With 5 bases removed from V and 1 base from J, the gap between germline ends came to 14 bases. The CDR3: CASSRREEENTEAFF. For the CDR3, the DNA is TGTGCCAGCAGTAGGCGGGAGGAGGAGAACACTGAAGCTTTCTTT.

This clonotype was found a few times. The chain links TRBV28 to TRBJ2-1; D call uncertain. CDR1 is MDHEN and CDR2 is SYDVKM in the germline V gene. This CDR3 spans 16 amino acids. V gave up 5 bases and J gave up 0 bases, with 14 bases separating them. The CDR3 DNA follows: TGTGCCAGCAGTGGGTCAGGAGTTCTCTCCTACAATGAGCAGTTCTTC. Protein sequence: CASSGSGVLSYNEQFF.

The V call is TRBV27, the J call TRBJ2-3, with 13 nucleotides matching TRBD2. Per the germline V gene, CDR1 is MNHEY and CDR2 is SMNVEV (reference sequence). The ends lost 6 bases at V and 0 bases at J; junction bases unmatched: 3. This CDR3 spans 16 amino acids. The CDR3 sequence is CASRTSGGTSTDTQYF. CDR3 nucleotide sequence: TGTGCCAGCAGGACTAGCGGGGGGACAAGCACAGATACGCAGTATTTT.

The chain joins TRBV14 to TRBJ2-1; D might be TRBD2 (5 bases). Germline lookup yields CDR1 SGHDN and CDR2 FVKESK. Trimming stripped 1 base from V and 2 bases from J, with 15 bases between. There are 17 residues in the CDR3. The DNA of the CDR3 is TGTGCCAGCAGCCAAGCGTTCCGCGCGGGCCCCTACAATGAGCAGTTCTTC. Its translation is CASSQAFRAGPYNEQFF.